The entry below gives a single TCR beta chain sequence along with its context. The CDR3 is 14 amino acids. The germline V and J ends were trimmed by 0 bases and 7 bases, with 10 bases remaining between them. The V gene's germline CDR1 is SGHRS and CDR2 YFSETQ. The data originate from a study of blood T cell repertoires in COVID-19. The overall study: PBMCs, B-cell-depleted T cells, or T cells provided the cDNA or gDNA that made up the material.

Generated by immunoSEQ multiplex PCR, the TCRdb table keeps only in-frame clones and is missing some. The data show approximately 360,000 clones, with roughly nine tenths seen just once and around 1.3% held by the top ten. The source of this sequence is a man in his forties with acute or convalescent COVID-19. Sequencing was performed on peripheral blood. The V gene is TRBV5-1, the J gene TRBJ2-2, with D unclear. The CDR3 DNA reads TGCGCCAGCAGCTTGGCGGGTATTGGCGGGGAGCTGTTTTTT. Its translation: CASSLAGIGGELFF.